A selection of T cell receptor beta chains follows, all from one sample in a study of T cells in Graves' hyperthyroidism and ophthalmopathy. TCRdb called the multiplex PCR reads again in MiXCR, with one record for every CDR3 protein. The sample records about 590,000 distinct CDR3 sequences, more than 13% being singletons. Input material: blood. The origin of the receptors is a woman between 18 and 30 years old with Graves' ophthalmopathy. Each CDR3 is given with its conserved first and last residue. The D gene is left open where the match is weak. Expanded clones are given a class, and other clones once, few, many or no size at all.

v_gene	abundance	d_gene	len	j_gene	CDR3nt	CDR3aa
TRBV19	.	TRBD1	15	TRBJ2-1	TGTGCCAGTATGACAGGGGGCATCAACTACAATGAGCAGTTCTTC	CASMTGGINYNEQFF
TRBV7-2	many	TRBD1	14	TRBJ1-4	TGTGCCAGCAGCTTGGACCGGGACAGAGAAAAACTGTTTTTT	CASSLDRDREKLFF
TRBV4-1	few	.	16	TRBJ1-1	TGCGCCAGCAGCCAGGGGGTCGGGGTCGGGAACACTGAAGCTTTCTTT	CASSQGVGVGNTEAFF
TRBV7-8	many	.	17	TRBJ2-3	TGTGCCAGCAGCTTAGTTCTCGGCACCTCCAACACAGATACGCAGTATTTT	CASSLVLGTSNTDTQYF
TRBV27	many	.	14	TRBJ1-1	TGTGCCAGCAGTACTAAGGGGGAGAGCCCGGTGGCTTTCTTT	CASSTKGESPVAFF
TRBV28	many	TRBD1	14	TRBJ1-4	TGTGCCAGCAGGCTTGGGACAGAAGTTGAAAAACTGTTTTTT	CASRLGTEVEKLFF
TRBV20-1	many	.	12	TRBJ2-7	TGCAGTGCTAGAGATTTTAAGGACGGGCAGTACTTC	CSARDFKDGQYF
TRBV7-9	.	TRBD2	16	TRBJ2-7	TGTGCCAGCAGCAGCACCGGGACTAGCGGTTTCTACGAGCAGTACTTC	CASSSTGTSGFYEQYF
TRBV10-3	few	.	17	TRBJ2-1	TGTGCCATCAGTGCTACCGGGACGGTCTTATCTGGGAATGAGCAGTTCTTC	CAISATGTVLSGNEQFF
TRBV28	many	.	15	TRBJ2-1	TGTGCCAGCAGTACATTTGACAGGTCCTACAATGAGCAGTTCTTC	CASSTFDRSYNEQFF
TRBV6-1	few	.	17	TRBJ2-4	TGTGCCAGCAGTGAAGCTGGGCAGGGGTGGGTCAAAAACATTCAGTACTTC	CASSEAGQGWVKNIQYF
TRBV6-1	few	.	16	TRBJ1-5	TGTGCCAGCAGCGAAATCGGACAAGGGCGCAATCAGCCCCAGCATTTT	CASSEIGQGRNQPQHF
TRBV19	.	.	15	TRBJ1-2	TGTGCCAGTAGTTTTACAGGGTCGGGAGGATATGGCTACACCTTC	CASSFTGSGGYGYTF
TRBV12-5	many	.	13	TRBJ2-4	TGTGCTAGCGGGCAGCCATCCAAAAACATTCAGTACTTC	CASGQPSKNIQYF
TRBV29-1	many	TRBD1	15	TRBJ2-3	TGCAGCGTTCAGGGACAGGGGGCAAAAGGAGATACGCAGTATTTT	CSVQGQGAKGDTQYF
TRBV13	.	.	14	TRBJ2-5	TGTGCCAGCAGCTCAGCAGCGTCTGTGGAGACCCAGTACTTC	CASSSAASVETQYF
TRBV4-2	.	.	13	TRBJ2-1	TGTGCCAGCAGCCAAGAGAACAGCCTGATTCGTTTCTTC	CASSQENSLIRFF
TRBV12-3/TRBV12-4	many	TRBD1	15	TRBJ1-2	TGTGCCAGCAGTTCAGGGACAGTGCCGGAGTATGGCTACACCTTC	CASSSGTVPEYGYTF
TRBV29-1	many	TRBD1	15	TRBJ2-7	TGCAGCGTTGAAGAGGCGGGCAGGGGGAGATACGAGCAGTACTTC	CSVEEAGRGRYEQYF
TRBV28	many	.	13	TRBJ2-5	TGTGCCAGCAGTTTAGAAGCGGTAGAGACCCAGTACTTC	CASSLEAVETQYF
TRBV7-9	.	.	13	TRBJ2-5	TGTGCCAGCAGCGCACTAGACTTTCGGACCCAGTACTTC	CASSALDFRTQYF
TRBV27	many	.	15	TRBJ1-3	TGTGCCAGCAGTTCGAGGCTCTCGAGGTGGAACACCATATATTTT	CASSSRLSRWNTIYF
TRBV28	many	.	14	TRBJ2-7	TGTGCCAGCAGTACAACAGGACTCTCCTACGAGCAGTACTTC	CASSTTGLSYEQYF
TRBV3-1	many	.	16	TRBJ2-1	TGTGCCAGCAGCCAAGGTACGGCCCTCTCCTACAATGAGCAGTTCTTC	CASSQGTALSYNEQFF
TRBV3-1	many	TRBD2	12	TRBJ2-5	TGTGCCAGCAGCCAGTTGGCGGGAGGAATGAACTTC	CASSQLAGGMNF
TRBV7-8	many	TRBD1	16	TRBJ2-1	TGTGCCAGCAGCTCCGGGACAGGGGGCTTCTACAATGAGCAGTTCTTC	CASSSGTGGFYNEQFF
TRBV29-1	many	.	13	TRBJ1-3	TGCAGCGTTGGATCTGGTTCCGGAAACACCATATATTTT	CSVGSGSGNTIYF
TRBV7-3	once	TRBD2	15	TRBJ2-2	TGTGCCAGCAGCCGCCCCGGGACTAGCGTCCGGGAGCTGTTTTTT	CASSRPGTSVRELFF
TRBV19	.	TRBD2	16	TRBJ2-3	TGTGCCAGTAGTCCCTGGACTAGCGGGCGCACAGATACGCAGTATTTT	CASSPWTSGRTDTQYF
TRBV6-1	few	.	14	TRBJ1-1	TGTGCCAGCAGTGACGCGGGGGCGTACACTGAAGCTTTCTTT	CASSDAGAYTEAFF
TRBV9	.	.	16	TRBJ2-6	TGTGCCAGCAGCGTATCTGGACCCTCCCTGGCCAACGTCCTGACTTTC	CASSVSGPSLANVLTF
TRBV12-3/TRBV12-4	.	TRBD2	14	TRBJ2-7	TGTGCCAGCAGTCCTCGACTAGCGGGAGTCGAGCAGTACTTC	CASSPRLAGVEQYF
TRBV28	many	.	13	TRBJ1-1	TGTGCCAGCAGTTTAACCTGGCGGGCTGAAGCTTTCTTT	CASSLTWRAEAFF
TRBV5-6	many	.	14	TRBJ1-1	TGTGCCAGCAGCCCCTCGGGGGTGCACACTGAAGCTTTCTTT	CASSPSGVHTEAFF
TRBV10-3	.	.	14	TRBJ1-4	TGTGCCATCAGACGTACGGACAGAGATGAAAAACTGTTTTTT	CAIRRTDRDEKLFF
TRBV7-9	.	.	15	TRBJ2-3	TGTGCCAGCAGCTTAGGGAGCGGGAGCACAGATACGCAGTATTTT	CASSLGSGSTDTQYF
TRBV13	many	.	12	TRBJ2-5	TGTGCCAGCAGCCCAGAGGGCCGTCGCCAGTACTTC	CASSPEGRRQYF
TRBV24-1	many	TRBD1	16	TRBJ2-7	TGTGCCACCAGTGACCCGGACAGGAGTACTCTCGGCGGGCAGTACTTC	CATSDPDRSTLGGQYF
TRBV19	.	.	12	TRBJ1-4	TGTGCCAGTAAGGGTGGCGGGGAAAAACTGTTTTTT	CASKGGGEKLFF
TRBV27	many	TRBD2	16	TRBJ2-5	TGTGCCAGCAGTTTAAGACTAGCAGGAGCCCAAGAGACCCAGTACTTC	CASSLRLAGAQETQYF
TRBV18	.	.	16	TRBJ2-3	TGTGCCAGCTCCCCGAGGGACGGGGAATCCACAGATACGCAGTATTTT	CASSPRDGESTDTQYF
TRBV3-1	many	.	15	TRBJ1-1	TGTGCCAGCAGCCAAGGTCTCCAGGGAAGAACTGAAGCTTTCTTT	CASSQGLQGRTEAFF
TRBV12-3/TRBV12-4	many	.	16	TRBJ2-2	TGTGCCAGCAGAGAAAAGGTTACATCGAACACCGGGGAGCTGTTTTTT	CASREKVTSNTGELFF
TRBV18	.	.	15	TRBJ2-7	TGTGCCAGCTCACCGTCCGGGCCCGGGGCCTACGAGCAGTACTTC	CASSPSGPGAYEQYF
TRBV28	few	TRBD1	14	TRBJ2-2	TGTGCCAGCAGTCACGGGACAGGGGCCGGGGAGCTGTTTTTT	CASSHGTGAGELFF
TRBV6-6	many	.	16	TRBJ1-3	TGTGCCAGCAGTTACTCCTGGGCAGGGGCTGGAAACACCATATATTTT	CASSYSWAGAGNTIYF
TRBV6-1	many	.	15	TRBJ2-7	TGTGCCAGCAGTGAATCCGGACTGCGGGGCTACGAGCAGTACTTC	CASSESGLRGYEQYF
TRBV28	few	.	12	TRBJ2-7	TGTGCCAGCAGCGGGACCTCGGGGGAGCAGTACTTC	CASSGTSGEQYF
TRBV7-9	many	.	14	TRBJ1-1	TGTGCCAGCAGAACCTTGACAGGGAACACTGAAGCTTTCTTT	CASRTLTGNTEAFF
TRBV7-2	.	TRBD1	14	TRBJ1-1	TGTGCCAGCAGCAAAGGGACAGAGGACACTGAAGCTTTCTTT	CASSKGTEDTEAFF
TRBV11-3	many	.	12	TRBJ2-1	TGTGCCAGCAGCTATCCCGGAGATGAGCAGTTCTTC	CASSYPGDEQFF